This TCR beta chain was identified during a study of CD4 T cells in relation to SARS-CoV-2 and coronaviruses. Study-wide findings and caveats: The cross-reactivity analysis covered only spike protein, not other viral proteins.

Repertoires were generated with immunoSEQ multiplex PCR, while TCRdb's copy carries only in-frame clones and drops some. Here the sample spans around 20,000 clones, about 72% being singletons. This CDR3 has 13 amino acids. CDR1 is SGHAT and CDR2 is FQNNGV in the germline V gene. Trimming removed 2 bases from V and 3 bases from J, with 4 bases in between. About this clone: The antigen is undetermined.

Before the COVID-19 pandemic, during about 2010-2018, CD4+ T cells were taken from unexposed donors. Isolation of CD4+ T cells took place after roughly nine days in culture. The rearrangement uses TRBV11-2 and TRBJ1-4; D is undetermined. The sample consisted of CD4+ T cells from PBMCs, cultured in vitro. The receptor's source is a human donor in good health. The chain's CDR3 is CASSLSSNEKLFF. CDR3 sequence (DNA): TGTGCCAGCAGCTTAAGTTCTAATGAAAAACTGTTTTTT.